The clone carrying this T cell receptor beta chain has a handful of counts. Its antigen is still unknown. These data originate in a study of T cell responses to AZD1222 COVID-19 vaccine. The study, taken as a whole, reports: Spike-specific TCR breadth and depth went up after people got two AZD1222 doses.

Per germline, CDR1 DFQATT and CDR2 SNEGSKA (reference sequence). This CDR3 is 11 amino acids long. J was trimmed by 8 bases and V by 4 bases; bases with no gene match: 4. Generated by immunoSEQ multiplex PCR, the TCRdb table keeps only in-frame clones and is missing some. The data show approximately 88,000 clones, about 72% seen once. The chain combines TRBV20-1 with TRBJ1-2; 7 nucleotides line up with TRBD1. The clonotype was recovered from an adult in good health. The specimen was peripheral blood, collected on day 0 of AZD1222 vaccination. The CDR3 reads CSAKTGLGYTF. DNA for the CDR3: TGCAGTGCTAAGACAGGGCTCGGCTACACCTTC.